Shown below are 22 T cell receptor beta chains from a single sample sequenced in a study of T cells in women clearing cervical HPV infection. Here immunoSEQ multiplex PCR was the method, and the copy in TCRdb shows in-frame clones only, minus some. In all, the sample yields tens of thousands of clones. Material: blood buffy coat. The receptors here all came from a woman aged 18-70 years with a cervical HPV16 infection that either progressed to CIN3+ or cleared (not recorded which).

With respect to this clone: The read finishes 3 residues shy of the CDR3 end, and the germline J gene is used to complete it. The chain links TRBV5-1 to TRBJ1-4; possible D gene TRBD1, 6 bases. Trimming removed 0 bases from V and 8 bases from J, with 14 bases in between. Germline CDR1 reads SGHRS; CDR2 reads YFSETQ. This CDR3 is 15 amino acids long. CDR3 DNA (partial): TGCGCCAGCAGCTTGGAAGGGGGTGGCTACGAAAAA. It translates to CASSLEGGGYEK. The entire CDR3 protein reads CASSLEGGGYEKLFF.

CDR3 region: CAWSAGPNQPQHF. The sequenced part of the CDR3 DNA is TGTGCCTGGAGTGCAGGGCCTAATCAGCCC. This chain connects TRBV30 to TRBJ1-5; D is possibly TRBD1 (5 bases). The read terminates 3 residues ahead of where the CDR3 ends, so the germline J gene completes it. The CDR3 consists of 13 residues. CDR1 GTSNPN and CDR2 SVGIG come from the germline V gene (reference sequence). The V gene lost 1 base and the J gene lost 4 bases, with 8 bases spanning the gap.

Comments on this clone: The read ends 3 residues shy of where the CDR3 ends; the end is completed using the germline J gene. V usage is TRBV6-1 and J usage is TRBJ2-2; TRBD1 aligns across 10 bases. The CDR3 is made up of 14 amino acids. Germline values: CDR1 MNHNS, CDR2 SASEGT. CDR3 bases read: TGTGCCAGCAGTGTTGGACAGGGGGAGGAAAAG. Amino acids: CASSVGQGEEK. The whole CDR3 sequence reads CASSVGQGEEKLFF.

With regard to this clone: The missing CDR3 end, 3 residues past where the read stops, is filled in from the germline J gene. The chain links TRBV2 to TRBJ1-5; 8 nucleotides agree with TRBD1. CDR1 SNHLY and CDR2 FYNNEI come from the germline V gene. J lost 4 bases, V lost 6 bases, and 2 bases had no gene match. This CDR3 region has 13 residues. The covered CDR3 bases are TGTGCCAGCAGCCAGGGGGCGAATCAGCCC. Translation: CASSQGANQP. The complete CDR3 sequence is CASSQGANQPQHF.

About this clone itself: Read sequence stops 3 residues before the CDR3 end, and the germline J gene provides the missing end. V and J are TRBV30 and TRBJ2-3, with 8 bases lining up with TRBD2. Germline CDR1 and CDR2: GTSNPN and SVGIG (reference sequence). The CDR3 covers 14 residues. CDR3 DNA, as far as it was read: TGTGCCTGGGGGGATAGCGGGGCTCCTGAAACG. Protein: CAWGDSGAPET. From start to end, the CDR3 is CAWGDSGAPETQYF.

On this clone: Sequencing ends 3 residues short of the CDR3 end; the germline J gene provides the rest. This chain uses TRBV18 with TRBJ2-5; TRBD2 matches 11 bases. The length of the CDR3 is 17 residues. The junction had 11 bases not matched to a gene; V was cut back by 3 bases and J by 5 bases. The germline CDR1 and CDR2 sequences are KGHSH and LQKENI. This CDR3 reads CASSPRATSGIGETQYF. CDR3 DNA, as far as it was read: TGTGCCAGCTCACCTCGAGCGACTAGCGGGATTGGGGAGACC.

Details on this clone: Read data end 3 residues before the CDR3 end; the end is taken from the germline J gene. The same CDR3 arises from other DNA sequences in this sample as well. The rearrangement links TRBV19 to TRBJ1-3; D remains ambiguous. V was trimmed by 5 bases and J by 0 bases, leaving 11 bases between them. This CDR3 is 15 amino acids long. Looked up from germline, CDR1 is LNHDA and CDR2 is SQIVND (reference sequence). The CDR3 bases that were read are TGTGCCAGTAGTTCTTCCCAGGCCTCTGGAAACACC. Protein product: CASSSSQASGNT. The full CDR3 reads CASSSSQASGNTIYF.

Concerning this clone: Coverage ceases 3 residues before the CDR3 finishes, and the germline J gene fills in the end. V is TRBV9 and J is TRBJ2-3, with 11 bases that match TRBD2. Germline V gives CDR1 SGDLS, CDR2 YYNGEE. This CDR3 has 17 amino acids. Trimming removed 4 bases from V and 0 bases from J; junction bases left unmatched: 7. CDR3 protein: CASSPGTSGSSTDTQYF. The CDR3 bases that were read are TGTGCCAGCAGCCCAGGGACTAGCGGCTCTAGCACAGATACG.

In regard to this clone: The read gets to within 3 residues of the CDR3 end, and the germline J gene fills in the rest. The chain is built from TRBV20-1 and TRBJ1-3; D is possibly TRBD1 (5 bases). V was clipped by 3 bases and J by 4 bases, with 13 bases between them. CDR1 is DFQATT and CDR2 is SNEGSKA in the germline V gene (reference sequence). The CDR3 consists of 14 residues. The chain's CDR3 is CSASRVDKGNTIYF. The CDR3 bases that were read are TGCAGTGCTAGCAGGGTTGATAAAGGAAACACC.

Comment on this clone: The read gets to within 3 residues of the CDR3 end, and the germline J gene fills in the rest. The V gene is TRBV2, the J gene TRBJ1-2; no definite D call. The CDR3 loop spans 17 amino acids. Germline V gene data show CDR1 as SNHLY and CDR2 as FYNNEI. CDR3 sequence: CASSELNRLAGANDYTF. The sequenced CDR3 bases are TGTGCCAGCAGTGAATTGAATAGACTAGCGGGAGCCAATGAC.

Of note for this clone: The read terminates 3 residues ahead of where the CDR3 ends, so the germline J gene completes it. The chain uses TRBV7-2 and TRBJ2-4; D ambiguous. This CDR3 spans 14 amino acids. CDR1 and CDR2 (germline): SGHTA, FQGNSA. The CDR3 spells CASSFGQSFYGQYF. Partial CDR3 DNA: TGTGCCAGCAGCTTTGGGCAGAGCTTCTATGGT.

With regard to this clone: The DNA ends 3 residues before the CDR3 does, and the rest of the CDR3 is filled in from the germline J gene. The chain couples TRBV20-1 to TRBJ1-5, with a possible D match to TRBD1 (5 bases). This CDR3 contains 12 residues. Germline loops: CDR1 DFQATT, CDR2 SNEGSKA (reference sequence). V was clipped by 7 bases and J by 6 bases, with 13 bases between them. The covered CDR3 bases are TGCAGTGTCCAGGGAGGGTCTCAGCCC. This translates into CSVQGGSQP. Given in full, the CDR3 is CSVQGGSQPQHF.

As for this clone: The observed sequence ends 3 residues before the CDR3 terminus, with the missing tail filled in from the germline J gene. The rearrangement joins TRBV5-1 to TRBJ2-3, with TRBD2 identical over 8 bases. The CDR3 covers 17 residues. V was clipped by 2 bases and J by 4 bases; unmatched bases: 12. Germline V gives CDR1 SGHRS, CDR2 YFSETQ. CDR3 loop: CASSLIGGAGAADTQYF. The CDR3 DNA, read in part, is TGCGCCAGCAGCTTAATCGGGGGGGCGGGGGCGGCAGATACG.

Concerning this clone itself: An end of the junction does not agree with germline; a read error may underlie this. The read terminates 3 residues ahead of where the CDR3 ends, so the germline J gene completes it. The genes are TRBV6-1 and TRBJ1-4, with D possibly TRBD1 on 6 matching bases. The CDR3 runs to 13 residues. In germline, CDR1 is MNHNS, CDR2 SASEGT. The CDR3 loop reads CAGSAAGAEKLFF. Partial CDR3 DNA: TGTGCCGGCAGTGCAGCAGGGGCTGAAAAA.

As concerns this clone: The sequenced fragment ends 3 residues before the CDR3 boundary, so the rest is inferred from the germline J gene. This chain uses TRBV20-1 with TRBJ1-1, with D perhaps matching TRBD1 (5 bases). The CDR3 length is 13 residues. V lost 4 bases and J lost 0, with 9 bases in between. CDR1 and CDR2 from the germline V gene are DFQATT and SNEGSKA (reference sequence). The CDR3 spells CSAMGGMNTEAFF. CDR3 bases read: TGCAGTGCTATGGGGGGAATGAACACTGAA.

For this clone: The read gets to within 3 residues of the CDR3 end, and the germline J gene fills in the rest. The J gene is TRBJ1-4, the V gene TRBV5-6, with D perhaps TRBD1 (6 bases). The CDR3 spans 15 residues. CDR1 is SGHDT and CDR2 is YYEEEE in the germline V gene. Trimming cost V 4 bases and J 5 bases, with 15 bases left between them. The DNA read from the CDR3 is TGTGCCAGCAGCCTGGTGGGGGCGGGAAATGAAAAA. It codes for CASSLVGAGNEK. Given in full, the CDR3 is CASSLVGAGNEKLFF.

As regards this clone: The CDR3 end lies 3 residues beyond the end of the read and is filled in from the germline J gene. The chain is built from TRBV7-8 and TRBJ2-1; tentative D call: TRBD2 (6 bases). CDR1 is SGHVS, CDR2 FQNEAQ, per germline. The CDR3 runs 16 residues. Trimming took off 5 bases at V and 0 bases at J, with 14 bases between the two ends. The DNA read from the CDR3 is TGTGCCAGCAGCCCATTGGGGGGTAGCTCCTACAATGAG. Translating it yields CASSPLGGSSYNE. The full-length CDR3 reads as CASSPLGGSSYNEQFF.

Comment on this clone: The read terminates 3 residues ahead of where the CDR3 ends, so the germline J gene completes it. The chain uses TRBV29-1 and TRBJ1-1, with D maybe TRBD1 (5 bases). The CDR3 is 14 amino acids. CDR1 and CDR2 from the germline V gene are SQVTM and ANQGSEA. The V gene lost 3 bases and the J gene lost 4 bases, with 15 bases spanning the gap. Here the CDR3 reads CSVEEGWFGTEAFF. The sequenced CDR3 bases are TGCAGCGTTGAGGAGGGGTGGTTCGGCACTGAA.

Notes on this clone: The DNA ends 3 residues before the CDR3 does, and the rest of the CDR3 is filled in from the germline J gene. V is TRBV7-3 and J is TRBJ2-2; the match to TRBD2 covers 7 bases. V shed 7 bases, J shed 5 bases, and the junction held 4 bases outside the gene matches. This CDR3 comprises 13 residues. CDR1 is SGHTA and CDR2 is FQGTGA in the germline V gene. The covered CDR3 bases are TGTGCCAGCACCCCGGGGGGAACCGGGGAG. Protein: CASTPGGTGE. The full-length CDR3 reads as CASTPGGTGELFF.

The CDR3 here is CASSFSGGSTDTQYF. Partial CDR3 DNA: TGCGCCAGCAGCTTTAGCGGGGGGAGCACAGATACG. The chain joins TRBV5-1 to TRBJ2-3; 10 nucleotides agree with TRBD2. From the germline J gene comes the end of the CDR3, since the read stops 3 residues before it. Germline loops: CDR1 SGHRS, CDR2 YFSETQ. The CDR3 sequence is 15 residues long. The V gene end was trimmed by 2 bases and the J gene end by 0 bases; junction bases not matched to a gene: 0.

For this clone: Read data end 3 residues before the CDR3 end; the end is taken from the germline J gene. The rearrangement joins TRBV2 to TRBJ2-3; 8 bases align to TRBD1. The CDR3 contains 14 residues. Germline loops: CDR1 SNHLY, CDR2 FYNNEI. The CDR3 sequence: CASSSGGGNQPQYF. CDR3 bases read: TGTGCCAGCAGTTCAGGGGGCGGCAATCAGCCG.

Comment on this clone: The observed sequence ends 3 residues before the CDR3 terminus, with the missing tail filled in from the germline J gene. The chain carries TRBV18 and TRBJ2-6, with 7 positions matching TRBD1. The CDR3 loop spans 15 amino acids. J gave up 2 bases and V 4 bases, and 2 bases lay outside the gene matches. The germline V gene encodes CDR1 KGHSH and CDR2 LQKENI. Incomplete CDR3 DNA: TGTGCCAGCTCACTAACAGGGGCTGGGGCCAACGTC. This translates into CASSLTGAGANV. The entire CDR3 sequence reads CASSLTGAGANVLTF. The complete variable domain, with remaining parts taken from reference TRBV18 and TRBJ2-6, reads NAGVMQNPRHLVRRRGQEARLRCSPMKGHSHVYWYRQLPEEGLKFMVYLQKENIIDESGMPKERFSAEFPKEGPSILRIQQVVRGDSAAYFCASSLTGAGANVLTFGAGSRLTVL.